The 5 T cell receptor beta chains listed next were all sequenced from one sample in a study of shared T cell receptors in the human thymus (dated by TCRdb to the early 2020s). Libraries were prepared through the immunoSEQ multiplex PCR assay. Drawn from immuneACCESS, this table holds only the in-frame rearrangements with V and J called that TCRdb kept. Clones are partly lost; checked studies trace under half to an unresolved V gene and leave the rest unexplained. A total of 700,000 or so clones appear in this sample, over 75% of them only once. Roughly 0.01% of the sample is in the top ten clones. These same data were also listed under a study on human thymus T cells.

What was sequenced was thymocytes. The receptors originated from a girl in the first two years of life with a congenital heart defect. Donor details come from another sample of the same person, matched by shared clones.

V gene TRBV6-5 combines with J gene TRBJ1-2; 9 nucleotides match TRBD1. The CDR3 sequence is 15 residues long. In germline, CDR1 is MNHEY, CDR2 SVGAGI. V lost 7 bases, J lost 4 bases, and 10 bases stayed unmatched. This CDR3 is CASTLTGGRGYGYTF. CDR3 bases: TGTGCCAGCACCCTAACAGGGGGCCGGGGCTATGGCTACACCTTC.

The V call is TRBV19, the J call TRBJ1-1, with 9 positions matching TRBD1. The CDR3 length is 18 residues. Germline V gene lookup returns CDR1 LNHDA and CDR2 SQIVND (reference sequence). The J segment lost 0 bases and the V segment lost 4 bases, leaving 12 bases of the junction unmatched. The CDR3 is CASSTHRTGDDLNTEAFF. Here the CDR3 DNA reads TGTGCCAGTAGTACTCACAGGACAGGGGACGATTTGAACACTGAAGCTTTCTTT.

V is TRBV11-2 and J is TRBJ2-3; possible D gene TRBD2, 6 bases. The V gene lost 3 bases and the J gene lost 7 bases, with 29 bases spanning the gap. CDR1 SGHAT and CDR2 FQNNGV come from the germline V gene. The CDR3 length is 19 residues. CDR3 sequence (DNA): TGTGCCAGCAGCTTCCCCGGGAGAACCCAGAGCCCGAAGGCGAATACGCAGTATTTT. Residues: CASSFPGRTQSPKANTQYF.

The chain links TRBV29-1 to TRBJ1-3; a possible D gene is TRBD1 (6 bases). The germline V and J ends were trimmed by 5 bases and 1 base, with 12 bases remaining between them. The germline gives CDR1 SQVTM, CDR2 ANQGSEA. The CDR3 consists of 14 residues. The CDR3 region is CSVKGRGSGNTIYF. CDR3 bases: TGCAGCGTTAAGGGCAGGGGTTCTGGAAACACCATATATTTT.

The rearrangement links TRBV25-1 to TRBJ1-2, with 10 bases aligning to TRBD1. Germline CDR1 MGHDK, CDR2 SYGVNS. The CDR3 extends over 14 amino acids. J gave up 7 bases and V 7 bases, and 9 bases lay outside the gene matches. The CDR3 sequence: CASISGQGGSGYTF. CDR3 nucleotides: TGTGCCAGCATCTCTGGACAGGGGGGCTCTGGCTACACCTTC.